This T cell receptor beta chain was found in a study of blood T cell repertoires in COVID-19 (dated by TCRdb to the early 2020s). Regarding the complete study: The collaborator samples originated in the United States, Italy and Spain and spanned the acute and convalescent phases of COVID-19. The sample metadata nearly always contained a de-identified subject ID, COVID-19 status, age in years and sex. The material from the prospective study consisted of cDNA or gDNA derived from T cells, B-cell-depleted T cells, or PBMCs. Where available, HLA class I and class II types were taken from metadata supplied by the sample provider and were not determined by assay-based typing. The samples were drawn from the first 160 participants of the ongoing ImmuneRACE study and from 1,254 subjects provided by 6 global collaborators. The dataset comprised deeply sampled blood TCRbeta repertoires from subjects exposed to, actively infected with, or recovered from COVID-19. A freely available public database, intended as a resource for researchers studying the immune response to SARS-CoV-2, is where the repertoires were released.

CDR1 and CDR2, looked up from the germline V gene, are MNHEY and SVGAGI. The CDR3 holds 16 amino acids from the cysteine to the phenylalanine. The CDR3 DNA has 48 bases and is translated from base 1. The germline ends are 16 bases apart after V is trimmed by 0 bases and J by 7 bases. One collaborating source in Seattle enrolled patients while the patients were actively infected and followed the patients over time throughout the course of disease. The collaborating institutions used their own protocols to collect whole blood in K2EDTA tubes. Collaborator samples were shipped for TCRbeta analysis as frozen whole blood, isolated PBMCs, or DNA extracted from either sample type. Regarding this clone: No cognate antigen has been identified for it. The input lacks base qualities; no much larger clone sits a single base away.

TCRbeta CDR3 regions were amplified from genomic DNA by means of the immunoSEQ Assay, a bias-controlled multiplex PCR. The study's own analysis went as follows. The number of nucleated cells in each sample was estimated from the amplification of reference gene primers within the assay. To quantify the absolute abundance of each unique TCRbeta CDR3 rearrangement, sequence reads were collapsed and filtered. For each sample, productive Simpson clonality was calculated by taking the square root of Simpson's diversity index across productive rearrangements. TCRdb provides this immuneACCESS table in a form limited to in-frame rearrangements. Some clones are lacking; in checked studies, under half of them reflect an unresolved V gene, and why the rest are absent is not known. The V and J calls and clone size come from that table; D and trimming were worked out from the DNA. Recorded for this sample are approximately 300,000 clones; nearly 90% of them occurred a single time. The ten largest clonotypes hold about 1% of the sample.

On the study overall, not on this receptor specifically: How much clinical and demographic metadata was included differed by source and by participant, and the metadata was provided uncurated.

The chain couples TRBV6-5 to TRBJ1-3, with no reliable assignment of the D segment. The sequenced material came from peripheral blood. The sequence came from a woman between 40 and 55 years old with COVID-19, enrolled during active disease. The DNA sequence reads TGTGCCAGCAGTTACTCGATCGAGCGGGCGCGGAACACCATATATTTT. Its coded protein is CASSYSIERARNTIYF.